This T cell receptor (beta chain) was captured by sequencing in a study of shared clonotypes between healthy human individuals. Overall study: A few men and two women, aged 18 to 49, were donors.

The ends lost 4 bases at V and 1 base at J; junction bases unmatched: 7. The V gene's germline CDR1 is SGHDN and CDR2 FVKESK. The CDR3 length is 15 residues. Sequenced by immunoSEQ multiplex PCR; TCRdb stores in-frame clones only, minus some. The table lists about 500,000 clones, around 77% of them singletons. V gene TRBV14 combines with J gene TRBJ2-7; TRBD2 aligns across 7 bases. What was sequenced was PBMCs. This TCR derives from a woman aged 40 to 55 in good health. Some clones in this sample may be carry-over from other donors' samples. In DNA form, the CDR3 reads TGTGCCAGCAGCCGTATCTGGGAGGGTTCCTACGAGCAGTACTTC. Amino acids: CASSRIWEGSYEQYF. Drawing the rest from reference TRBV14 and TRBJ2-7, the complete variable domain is EAGVTQFPSHSVIEKGQTVTLRCDPISGHDNLYWYRRVMGKEIKFLLHFVKESKQDESGMPNNRFLAERTGGTYSTLKVQPAELEDSGVYFCASSRIWEGSYEQYFGPGTRLTVT.